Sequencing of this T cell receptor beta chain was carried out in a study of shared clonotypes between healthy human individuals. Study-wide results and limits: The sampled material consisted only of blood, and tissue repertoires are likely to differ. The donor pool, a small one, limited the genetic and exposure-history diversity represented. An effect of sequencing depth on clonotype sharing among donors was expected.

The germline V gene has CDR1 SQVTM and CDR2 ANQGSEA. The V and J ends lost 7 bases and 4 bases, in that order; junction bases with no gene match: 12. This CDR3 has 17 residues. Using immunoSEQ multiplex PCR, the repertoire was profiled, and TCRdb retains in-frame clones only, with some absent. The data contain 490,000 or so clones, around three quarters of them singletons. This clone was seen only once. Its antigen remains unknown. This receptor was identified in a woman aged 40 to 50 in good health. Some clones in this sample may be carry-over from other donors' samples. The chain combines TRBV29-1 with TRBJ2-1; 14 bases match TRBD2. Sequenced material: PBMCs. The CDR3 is CSAAGTSGSRRYNEQFF. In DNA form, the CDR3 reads TGCAGCGCGGCCGGGACTAGCGGGAGCCGGCGGTACAATGAGCAGTTCTTC.